The entry below describes one TCR beta chain. This clonotype was observed at least ten times. What this receptor recognizes is not known. No much larger clone is present one base from it, and per-base qualities are unavailable. Library preparation was by PCR. TCRdb shows the sequencer as Illumina HiSeq 2500. TCR libraries were prepared with molecular barcoding, using unique molecular identifiers to normalize TCRbeta repertoire quantification. Using fastp at Q25 and MiXCR, TCRdb reprocessed the public reads and kept productive beta chains. Identical CDR3 proteins give one entry, which carries the most common genes and DNA. For this sample there are roughly 610,000 distinct CDR3 sequences; about 11% appear just once. The top ten clonotypes cover 3.5% to 5% of the sample. This sample is drawn from a study of T-cell reconstitution after alpha-beta-depleted transplantation in children (dated by TCRdb to the mid-2010s). For context, the study as a whole: T-cell immune reconstitution after TCRalphabeta/CD19-depleted allogeneic hematopoietic cell transplantation in children was quantitatively tracked in the study by means of TCR repertoire profiling.

CDR1 and CDR2 are read off the germline V gene as SGHRS and YFSETQ. The CDR3 measures 15 amino acids from cysteine to phenylalanine. Of the read, only the CDR3 DNA is kept; its 45 bases are in frame from base 1. V is pared back by 2 bases and J by 7 bases, with 15 bases lying between the germline termini. The sequence was obtained from a human donor who donated a stem cell graft to a child with acute myeloid leukemia. The rearrangement combines TRBV5-1 with TRBJ2-2; the D gene is perhaps TRBD2, from 5 matching bases. Sequenced material: PBMCs from the stem cell graft donor, taken from the stem cell graft. For the CDR3, the sequence is CASSFLKERFGELFF. The nucleotide sequence reads as follows: TGCGCCAGCAGCTTTTTGAAGGAGCGGTTCGGGGAGCTGTTTTTT.